Below, 27 T cell receptor beta chains from the same sample are listed, as sequenced in a study of T cells in Graves' hyperthyroidism and ophthalmopathy. Researchers took RNA transcripts and amplified the TCR beta CDR3 regions from them. TCR CDR3 underwent first-round RT-PCR with the HTBI primer set. TCRdb recomputed calls from the multiplex PCR reads with MiXCR, one row per CDR3 protein. The data show approximately 620,000 distinct CDR3 sequences, about 15% seen once. The specimen sequenced was blood. All receptors come from a woman younger than 45 with Graves' hyperthyroidism that later progressed to Graves' ophthalmopathy.

This clonotype has ten or more counts. The rearrangement joins TRBV6-1 to TRBJ1-1; weak D call: TRBD1 (5 bases). CDR1 and CDR2 from the germline V gene are MNHNS and SASEGT. The CDR3 runs 14 residues. Trimming took 6 bases from V and 7 from J, leaving 18 bases between them. CDR3 amino acids: CASRKGFASLEAFF. The DNA for the CDR3 is TGTGCCAGCAGGAAGGGGTTCGCCAGCCTTGAAGCTTTCTTT.

At least ten counts were recorded for this clonotype. V is TRBV9 and J is TRBJ2-3; TRBD2 matches at 10 bases. Losses at the gene ends were 3 bases for V and 1 base for J; bases not matched to a gene: 14. Looked up from germline, CDR1 is SGDLS and CDR2 is YYNGEE. The CDR3 loop spans 19 amino acids. This CDR3 is CASSGLAGGRIRGTDTQYF. CDR3 DNA sequence: TGTGCCAGCAGCGGACTAGCGGGTGGGAGGATTAGAGGCACAGATACGCAGTATTTT.

This clonotype was observed a handful of times. The J gene is TRBJ2-7, the V gene TRBV27; 10 positions match TRBD2. Trimming at V came to 6 bases and at J to 4 bases, leaving 3 bases not matched to a gene. Germline CDR1 reads MNHEY; CDR2 reads SMNVEV (reference sequence). There are 13 residues in the CDR3. CDR3 nucleotide sequence: TGTGCCAGCAGACTAGCGGGATATTACGAGCAGTACTTC. As protein: CASRLAGYYEQYF.

This clonotype was picked up many times. This chain connects TRBV3-1 to TRBJ1-2; D gene uncertain. CDR3 length: 14 amino acids. Germline V CDR1 and CDR2: LGHDT, YNNKEL (reference sequence). Between the trimmed V and J ends, which lost 4 bases and 7 bases, there was a span of 16 bases. The CDR3 DNA reads as TGTGCCAGCAGCCTGAGGGAATCGAGGACTGGCTACACCTTC. Translation gives CASSLRESRTGYTF.

Notes on this clonotype: A much larger clone sits a single nucleotide away, making a read error possible. The V call is TRBV5-1, the J call TRBJ1-2, with D maybe TRBD1 (6 bases). The CDR3 contains 15 residues. Germline V gene sequence: CDR1 SGHRS, CDR2 YFSETQ. The CDR3 coding sequence is TGCGCCAGCAGGAGAGCTGGGGGCGACGGCTATTGCTACACCTTC. Its translation is CASRRAGGDGYCYTF.

This clonotype came up many times. The genes are TRBV2 and TRBJ2-1; D is perhaps TRBD1 (5 bases). The germline CDR1 and CDR2 sequences are SNHLY and FYNNEI. The CDR3 contains 14 residues. V was cut by 7 bases and J by 5 bases, with 15 bases left in between. The CDR3 nucleotides read TGTGCCAGCATAGGGGCGAGCAGAGACAATGAGCAGTTCTTC. Protein sequence: CASIGASRDNEQFF. Combining the CDR3 with reference TRBV2 and TRBJ2-1 gives the whole variable domain EPEVTQTPSHQVTQMGQEVILRCVPISNHLYFYWYRQILGQKVEFLVSFYNNEISEKSEIFDDQFSVERPDGSNFTLKIRSTKLEDSAMYFCASIGASRDNEQFFGPGTRLTVL.

This clonotype occurred many times. This chain joins TRBV29-1 and TRBJ1-3; the D is unclear. In germline, CDR1 is SQVTM, CDR2 ANQGSEA. This CDR3 contains 14 residues. The germline V and J ends were trimmed by 3 bases and 2 bases, with 11 bases remaining between them. The CDR3 nucleotides read TGCAGCGTTGACGGGCCAGGCCCTGGAAACACCATATATTTT. It translates to CSVDGPGPGNTIYF. The entire variable domain, with the rest obtained from reference TRBV29-1 and TRBJ1-3, is as follows: SAVISQKPSRDICQRGTSLTIQCQVDSQVTMMFWYRQQPGQSLTLIATANQGSEATYESGFVIDKFPISRPNLTFSTLTVSNMSPEDSSIYLCSVDGPGPGNTIYFGEGSWLTVV.

This sequence joins TRBV27 and TRBJ2-1; the match to TRBD1 covers 7 bases. CDR3 size: 15 residues. Per germline, CDR1 MNHEY and CDR2 SMNVEV (reference sequence). Trimming at V came to 8 bases and at J to 6 bases, leaving 13 bases not matched to a gene. The CDR3 coding sequence is TGTGCCAGCTTAGTAAACCGGGACAGCCTCAATGAGCAGTTCTTC. This sequence encodes CASLVNRDSLNEQFF.

This clonotype was detected many times. The rearrangement joins TRBV2 to TRBJ1-4; possible D gene TRBD1, 5 bases. Deletions cut 8 bases from V and 1 base from J, with 14 bases between. The germline gives CDR1 SNHLY, CDR2 FYNNEI. There are 15 residues in the CDR3. CDR3 residues: CASQDTGRTNEKLFF. CDR3 DNA sequence: TGTGCCAGCCAGGATACGGGGCGAACTAATGAAAAACTGTTTTTT.

This clonotype was seen ten or more times. The V gene is TRBV7-9, the J gene TRBJ2-1; 11 bases fit TRBD2. CDR1 and CDR2 from the germline V gene are SEHNR and FQNEAQ (reference sequence). V shed 2 bases, J shed 10 bases, and the junction held 1 base outside the gene matches. The CDR3 totals 13 residues. The CDR3 sequence: CASSLRLAGEQFF. As DNA, the CDR3 is TGTGCCAGCAGCTTACGACTAGCGGGAGAGCAGTTCTTC.

At least ten counts were recorded for this clonotype. The rearrangement links TRBV28 to TRBJ2-7; D assignment may be TRBD1 or TRBD2 (6 bases each). This CDR3 has 15 residues. CDR1 is MDHEN, CDR2 SYDVKM, per germline. Trimming took 3 bases from V and 5 from J, leaving 17 bases between them. The CDR3 is CASSLGGTPGDEQYF. Here the CDR3 DNA reads TGTGCCAGCAGTTTGGGCGGGACACCCGGGGACGAGCAGTACTTC.

This clonotype has a count of ten or more. The rearrangement uses TRBV30 and TRBJ1-2, with D tentatively TRBD1 (5 bases). In germline, CDR1 is GTSNPN, CDR2 SVGIG (reference sequence). With 0 bases removed from V and 4 bases from J, the gap between germline ends came to 6 bases. This CDR3 spans 12 amino acids. CDR3 protein: CAWSVQVYGYTF. CDR3 bases: TGTGCCTGGAGTGTACAGGTCTATGGCTACACCTTC. The full variable domain, completed using reference TRBV30 and TRBJ1-2, is SQTIHQWPATLVQPVGSPLSLECTVEGTSNPNLYWYRQAAGRGLQLLFYSVGIGQISSEVPQNLSASRPQDRQFILSSKKLLLSDSGFYLCAWSVQVYGYTFGSGTRLTVV.

Ten or more counts support this clonotype. V is TRBV5-1 and J is TRBJ1-2, with D hard to call. CDR3 length: 13 amino acids. V gave up 2 bases and J gave up 7 bases, with 12 bases separating them. CDR1 SGHRS and CDR2 YFSETQ come from the germline V gene. The CDR3: CASSLTPVAGYTF. CDR3 in DNA: TGCGCCAGCAGCTTAACTCCGGTCGCTGGCTACACCTTC.

This clonotype showed up many times. The chain couples TRBV3-1 to TRBJ2-2; 9 bases match TRBD1. This CDR3 spans 14 amino acids. V lost 5 bases, J lost 5 bases, and 3 bases stayed unmatched. In germline, CDR1 is LGHDT, CDR2 YNNKEL (reference sequence). CDR3 loop: CASSEGQGTGELFF. In nucleotides, the CDR3 is TGTGCCAGCAGCGAAGGACAGGGGACCGGGGAGCTGTTTTTT.

The V call is TRBV24-1, the J call TRBJ2-1; 7 bases align to TRBD2. J was trimmed by 3 bases and V by 3 bases; bases with no gene match: 4. Germline V gives CDR1 KGHDR, CDR2 SFDVKD. The CDR3 has 15 amino acids. The CDR3 region has the DNA TGTGCCACCAGTGATCCGAGCGGGGACTACAATGAGCAGTTCTTC. Amino acid sequence: CATSDPSGDYNEQFF.

J is TRBJ1-1 and V is TRBV11-3, with D unclear. The V gene's germline CDR1 is SGHNT and CDR2 YENEEA. This CDR3 contains 15 residues. V lost 2 bases and J 7 bases, leaving 17 bases between the germline ends. CDR3 protein: CASSLSWNSHVEAFF. The CDR3 nucleotides read TGTGCCAGCAGCTTAAGTTGGAACAGCCACGTTGAAGCTTTCTTT.

In this sample, this clonotype turned up once. The V gene is TRBV5-1, the J gene TRBJ2-1; no reliable D call. Trimming removed 0 bases from V and 2 bases from J, with 9 bases in between. This CDR3 has 15 residues. Germline V CDR1 and CDR2: SGHRS, YFSETQ. The CDR3, as DNA: TGCGCCAGCAGCTTGGGTCAAATAGCCTACAATGAGCAGTTCTTC. Translating gives CASSLGQIAYNEQFF.

This clonotype was recorded many times. V gene TRBV7-2 combines with J gene TRBJ1-3, with D unresolved. Germline V gene lookup returns CDR1 SGHTA and CDR2 FQGNSA. There are 14 residues in the CDR3. The V end lost 1 base, the J end lost 3 bases, and 7 bases lay between the germline ends. Here the CDR3 reads CASSLGLGGNTIYF. DNA for the CDR3: TGTGCCAGCAGCTTAGGATTAGGTGGAAACACCATATATTTT.

This clonotype was seen at least ten times. The chain combines TRBV20-1 with TRBJ2-1, with D hard to call. The CDR3 loop spans 13 amino acids. Germline assignment: CDR1 DFQATT and CDR2 SNEGSKA (reference sequence). Deletions cut 0 bases from V and 9 bases from J, with 12 bases between. This CDR3 reads CSAREPLMGEQFF. CDR3 nucleotide sequence: TGCAGTGCTAGAGAGCCCCTCATGGGTGAGCAGTTCTTC.

Many counts were recorded for this clonotype. This chain links TRBV20-1 with TRBJ2-1, with 11 bases that match TRBD1. The CDR3 length is 15 residues. V was clipped by 3 bases and J by 3 bases; unmatched bases: 4. CDR1 and CDR2 from the germline V gene are DFQATT and SNEGSKA (reference sequence). CDR3 sequence: CSARGGTGGYNEQFF. CDR3 DNA: TGCAGTGCTAGGGGGGGGACAGGGGGCTACAATGAGCAGTTCTTC.

The chain recombines TRBV29-1 with TRBJ1-2; TRBD1 aligns across 7 bases. Germline values: CDR1 SQVTM, CDR2 ANQGSEA. The CDR3 is 13 amino acids. V was clipped by 3 bases and J by 2 bases; unmatched bases: 3. CDR3 amino acids: CSVEGQQNYGYTF. Written as DNA, the CDR3 is TGCAGCGTTGAGGGACAGCAGAACTATGGCTACACCTTC.

There are many counts of this clonotype. The V call is TRBV18, the J call TRBJ1-3; D not resolved. Germline V gene lookup returns CDR1 KGHSH and CDR2 LQKENI. The germline V and J ends were trimmed by 2 bases and 0 bases, with 5 bases remaining between them. The length of the CDR3 is 14 residues. CDR3 loop: CASSPANSGNTIYF. In DNA form, the CDR3 reads TGTGCCAGCTCACCAGCGAACTCTGGAAACACCATATATTTT.

This clonotype was counted many times. This chain connects TRBV12-3 or TRBV12-4 to TRBJ1-4; 7 bases line up with TRBD1. V dropped 5 bases and J dropped 0; count of bases not matched to a gene: 12. The CDR3 length is 18 residues. The DNA for the CDR3 is TGTGCCAGCAGTGCCTCCCCGGGACAGACTTCAACTAATGAAAAACTGTTTTTT. Translation gives CASSASPGQTSTNEKLFF.

This clonotype appeared many times. The V call is TRBV28, the J call TRBJ2-7, with D unclear. The germline V and J ends were trimmed by 8 bases and 0 bases, with 8 bases remaining between them. The CDR3 has 12 residues. Germline V CDR1 and CDR2: MDHEN, SYDVKM. The CDR3 here is CASGLVSYEQYF. The DNA for the CDR3 is TGTGCCAGCGGTCTTGTCTCCTACGAGCAGTACTTC.

The table lists this clonotype with many counts. The chain joins TRBV2 to TRBJ1-5, with D maybe TRBD1 (5 bases). The CDR3 has 15 amino acids. Between the trimmed V and J ends, which lost 3 bases and 7 bases, there was a span of 16 bases. CDR1 is SNHLY, CDR2 FYNNEI, per germline. DNA for the CDR3: TGTGCCAGCAGTGAGAAAAGGGGTTTTGAGCAGCCCCAGCATTTT. Translated: CASSEKRGFEQPQHF.

This clonotype was picked up many times. The V call is TRBV29-1, the J call TRBJ2-7; D call uncertain. The germline gives CDR1 SQVTM, CDR2 ANQGSEA. CDR3 length: 12 amino acids. The V end lost 5 bases, the J end lost 2 bases, and 10 bases lay between the germline ends. The CDR3 region has the DNA TGCAGCGTTCGGAGCAGGACCTACGAGCAGTACTTC. Amino acids: CSVRSRTYEQYF.

As for this clonotype: A much larger clone lies a single base off, so this may be a read error. The V gene is TRBV20-1, the J gene TRBJ2-5; 8 nucleotides align to TRBD2. Trimming cost V 7 bases and J 3 bases; bases outside gene matches: 10. CDR3 length equals 14 residues. From germline, CDR1 is DFQATT and CDR2 SNEGSKA (reference sequence). As DNA, the CDR3 is TGCAGTGTCGCGCTTAGCGGGACTGAAGAGACCCAGTACTTC. As protein: CSVALSGTEETQYF.